This entry features one T cell receptor (beta chain) sequence. Its specific antigen is unknown. No quality values exist for individual bases; no much larger clone is one base distant. The sample is drawn from a study of blood T cell repertoires in COVID-19 (dated by TCRdb to the early 2020s). Broadly, across the study: Collaborator samples came from the United States, Italy and Spain and covered acute and convalescent phases of COVID-19. Samples came from the ongoing ImmuneRACE study (first 160 participants) plus 1,254 subjects from 6 global collaborators. A de-identified subject ID, COVID-19 status, age in years and sex were almost always included in the sample metadata. The prospective study material was composed of cDNA or gDNA derived from T cells, B-cell-depleted T cells, or PBMCs. The dataset comprised deeply sampled blood TCRbeta repertoires from subjects exposed to, actively infected with, or recovered from COVID-19. The repertoires were released in a freely available public database intended as a resource for research on the immune response to SARS-CoV-2. Where available, HLA class I and class II types were taken from metadata supplied by the sample provider and were not determined by assay-based typing.

TCRbeta CDR3 regions were amplified from genomic DNA by means of the immunoSEQ Assay, a bias-controlled multiplex PCR. Per the source publication's procedure: Within the assay, amplification of reference gene primers was used to estimate how many nucleated cells each sample contained. To quantify the absolute abundance of each unique TCRbeta CDR3 rearrangement, sequence reads were collapsed and filtered. For each sample, productive Simpson clonality was calculated as the square root of Simpson's diversity index over productive rearrangements. This is the immuneACCESS table as TCRdb keeps it, with only in-frame sequences that have V and J called. A part of the clones is gone; compared with another copy, unresolved V genes explain less than half, and the rest is unexplained. V, J and clone size are those of that table, while D and trimming were read from the DNA. Recorded for this sample are around 100,000 clones; more than 75% of them occurred a single time. Clones ranked in the top ten supply more than 5% of the sample.

The CDR3 runs 13 residues from the cysteine to the phenylalanine. Only the CDR3 region is kept as DNA, spanning 39 bases read in frame from base 1. The CDR1 and CDR2 encoded by the germline V gene are SQVTM and ANQGSEA. V gives up 4 bases and J gives up 5 bases, and the segment between their germline ends measures 15 bases. The collaborating institutions used their own protocols to collect whole blood in K2EDTA tubes. For TCRbeta analysis, collaborators shipped samples in one of three forms: frozen whole blood, isolated PBMCs, or DNA extracted from either of those sample types. Findings and caveats that apply to the study as a whole: The quantity of clinical and demographic metadata differed by source and by participant and was supplied without curation.

The chain is encoded by TRBV29-1 joined to TRBJ2-7; a tentative D call is TRBD2 (5 bases match). This receptor was obtained from a human donor in a cohort sampled during active COVID-19. The specimen was peripheral blood. DNA sequence: TGCAGCGTTGGCCCCACCGGGGAGCACGAGCAGTACTTC. This gives the protein CSVGPTGEHEQYF.